These 26 T cell receptor beta chains came from one sample sequenced in a study of T cells after yellow fever vaccination. One entry per CDR3 protein results from TCRdb running MiXCR on the 5' RACE reads. The top ten clones hold around 15% of a sample with around 610,000 distinct CDR3 sequences, roughly 14% of them seen once. The material sequenced was PBMCs, taken on the day of the yellow fever booster vaccination. These receptors all come from a man aged 25 to 45 who received the YFV17D yellow fever vaccine.

The sample holds a few counts of this clonotype. The V and J genes are TRBV12-3 or TRBV12-4 and TRBJ2-5; D remains ambiguous. This CDR3 comprises 13 residues. V lost 6 bases and J 5 bases, leaving 13 bases between the germline ends. The CDR3, as DNA: TGTGCCAGCAGGCCGGGTCCGTCGGAGACCCAGTACTTC. Translation: CASRPGPSETQYF.

This clonotype appeared a few times. This rearrangement joins TRBV28 to TRBJ1-5, with D maybe TRBD1 (5 bases). CDR1 and CDR2 (germline): MDHEN, SYDVKM. The CDR3 has 16 amino acids. V shed 4 bases and J shed 2 bases, with 15 bases lying between them. The CDR3 sequence is CASSSAIQVRNQPQHF. The CDR3 bases are TGTGCCAGCAGTTCCGCTATACAGGTACGCAATCAGCCCCAGCATTTT. Drawing the rest from reference TRBV28 and TRBJ1-5, the complete variable domain is DVKVTQSSRYLVKRTGEKVFLECVQDMDHENMFWYRQDPGLGLRLIYFSYDVKMKEKGDIPEGYSVSREKKERFSLILESASTNQTSMYLCASSSAIQVRNQPQHFGDGTRLSIL.

The chain is built from TRBV7-9 and TRBJ1-1, with D hard to call. Germline V gene data show CDR1 as SEHNR and CDR2 as FQNEAQ (reference sequence). The V and J ends lost 5 bases and 4 bases respectively, with 11 bases between them. The CDR3 runs to 13 residues. The CDR3 DNA follows: TGTGCCAGCAGCCGGGAGAAGGGCACTGAAGCTTTCTTT. This gives the protein CASSREKGTEAFF.

This clonotype was seen a handful of times. The rearrangement links TRBV25-1 to TRBJ2-7; TRBD1 is a possible D gene (6 bases). V was clipped by 3 bases and J by 3 bases, with 18 bases between them. Germline CDR1 reads MGHDK; CDR2 reads SYGVNS. This CDR3 spans 16 amino acids. The CDR3 region is CASSDPGALGLYEQYF. CDR3 nucleotides: TGTGCCAGCAGTGATCCAGGGGCCCTTGGGCTCTACGAGCAGTACTTC.

The gene calls are TRBV4-3 and TRBJ2-3; the match to TRBD2 covers 12 bases. CDR3 length equals 17 residues. Germline CDR1 and CDR2: LGHNA and YSLEER. The ends lost 4 bases at V and 2 bases at J; junction bases unmatched: 7. The CDR3: CASSRRLAGVDTDTQYF. As DNA, the CDR3 is TGCGCCAGCAGCCGAAGACTAGCGGGAGTCGACACAGATACGCAGTATTTT.

This clonotype was counted at least ten times. This chain joins TRBV7-3 and TRBJ2-3; TRBD2 matches 7 bases. Germline V gene sequence: CDR1 SGHTA, CDR2 FQGTGA. The ends lost 5 bases at V and 4 bases at J; junction bases unmatched: 3. The CDR3 extends over 13 amino acids. CDR3 nucleotides: TGTGCCAGCAGCCGTAGCGGGCCAGATACGCAGTATTTT. Translated, it gives CASSRSGPDTQYF.

The chain uses TRBV27 and TRBJ2-7; D is undetermined. Germline CDR1 is MNHEY and CDR2 is SMNVEV (reference sequence). The CDR3 has 13 residues. The germline V and J ends were trimmed by 3 bases and 5 bases, with 11 bases remaining between them. The CDR3 here is CASSFSFEHEQYF. The CDR3 DNA reads TGTGCCAGCAGTTTTTCGTTTGAGCACGAGCAGTACTTC.

In its sample, this clonotype was seen a few times. The chain combines TRBV9 with TRBJ1-5; weak D call: TRBD1 (5 bases). Germline CDR1 is SGDLS and CDR2 is YYNGEE. V dropped 3 bases and J dropped 7 bases, with 14 bases sitting between them. CDR3 length: 14 residues. In DNA, the CDR3 is TGTGCCAGCAGCGCTAGGGGCGGTCAACAGCCCCAGCATTTT. Amino acids: CASSARGGQQPQHF.

At least ten counts were recorded for this clonotype. The chain is built from TRBV20-1 and TRBJ2-1, with D unresolved. V was cut by 6 bases and J by 8 bases, with 20 bases left in between. Germline CDR1 and CDR2: DFQATT and SNEGSKA (reference sequence). The CDR3 runs 14 residues. CDR3 residues: CSAPQGSVGYEQFF. Written as DNA, the CDR3 is TGCAGTGCCCCTCAAGGTAGTGTAGGGTATGAGCAGTTCTTC.

Notes on this clonotype: An end of the junction does not agree with germline; a read error may underlie this. The chain joins TRBV7-9 to TRBJ2-2; possibly TRBD2 for D (5 bases). The germline gives CDR1 SEHNR, CDR2 FQNEAQ (reference sequence). This CDR3 comprises 14 residues. CDR3 residues: CSSSRTEWTGELFF. CDR3 DNA: TGTTCCAGCAGCAGGACTGAATGGACCGGGGAGCTGTTTTTT. The variable domain in full, completed from reference TRBV7-9 and TRBJ2-2, reads DTGVSQNPRHKITKRGQNVTFRCDPISEHNRLYWYRQTLGQGPEFLTYFQNEAQLEKSRLLSDRFSAERPKGSFSTLEIQRTEQGDSAMYLCSSSRTEWTGELFFGEGSRLTVL.

The rearrangement joins TRBV6-2 or TRBV6-3 to TRBJ2-7, with 8 bases fitting TRBD1. This CDR3 is 15 amino acids long. The trim removed 2 bases at V and 0 bases at J, leaving 3 bases unmatched. Germline V gene sequence: CDR1 MNHEY, CDR2 SVGEGT. CDR3 DNA sequence: TGTGCCAGCAGTTACCGCAGGGGGCTCTCCTACGAGCAGTACTTC. Its protein product is CASSYRRGLSYEQYF.

This rearrangement joins TRBV5-4 to TRBJ1-2; no firm D call. CDR3 length equals 11 residues. Germline values: CDR1 SGHNT, CDR2 YYREEE (reference sequence). The germline V and J ends were trimmed by 4 bases and 8 bases, with 9 bases remaining between them. This chain's CDR3 is CASSPVSGYTF. Written as DNA, the CDR3 is TGTGCCAGCAGCCCTGTCAGCGGCTACACCTTC.

The sample holds a few counts of this clonotype. The chain carries TRBV20-1 and TRBJ2-1, with 14 nucleotides matching TRBD2. The CDR3 spans 14 residues. In germline, CDR1 is DFQATT, CDR2 SNEGSKA (reference sequence). V lost 5 bases to trimming and J lost 6 bases; unmatched junction nucleotides: 3. The DNA for the CDR3 is TGCAGTGCTCGGACTAGCGGGAGGACCAATGAGCAGTTCTTC. It is translated as CSARTSGRTNEQFF.

This clonotype has only a few counts. The chain couples TRBV7-3 to TRBJ2-1, with 7 bases identical to TRBD2. The length of the CDR3 is 16 residues. Looked up from germline, CDR1 is SGHTA and CDR2 is FQGTGA. The V and J ends lost 3 bases and 8 bases, in that order; junction bases with no gene match: 13. The CDR3 sequence: CASSLGGGGLPDEQFF. DNA for the CDR3: TGTGCCAGCAGCTTGGGCGGGGGAGGCCTCCCCGATGAGCAGTTCTTC.

This chain links TRBV7-9 with TRBJ2-7; D is possibly TRBD2 (6 bases). There are 16 residues in the CDR3. Germline CDR1 reads SEHNR; CDR2 reads FQNEAQ (reference sequence). Trimming took off 1 base at V and 0 bases at J, with 13 bases between the two ends. Here the CDR3 reads CASSLDRDFDSYEQYF. The CDR3 DNA reads as TGTGCCAGCAGCTTAGACCGGGACTTCGACTCCTACGAGCAGTACTTC.

This clonotype turned up a few times. DNA of the CDR3: TGTGCCAGCAGTAGTTCGGCAGTCACGAGGGGCGAGCAGTACTTC. Its translation is CASSSSAVTRGEQYF. The chain combines TRBV27 with TRBJ2-7; D assignment may be TRBD1 or TRBD2 (5 bases each). V lost 5 bases and J 6 bases, leaving 20 bases between the germline ends. The CDR3 is made up of 15 amino acids. Germline CDR1 MNHEY, CDR2 SMNVEV (reference sequence).

This clonotype was seen only a few times. The CDR3 sequence: CASSSTSGTSSMKTQYF. CDR3 nucleotide sequence: TGCGCCAGCAGCTCCACCTCCGGGACTAGCTCTATGAAGACCCAGTACTTC. The rearrangement links TRBV5-1 to TRBJ2-5; 9 bases fit TRBD2. The trim removed 3 bases at V and 6 bases at J, leaving 15 bases unmatched. CDR1 and CDR2 from the germline V gene are SGHRS and YFSETQ. The CDR3 runs 17 residues.

This clonotype was counted a few times. This chain uses TRBV29-1 with TRBJ2-6; no reliable D call. CDR1 SQVTM and CDR2 ANQGSEA come from the germline V gene. The CDR3 spans 12 residues. V dropped 4 bases and J dropped 1 base, with 2 bases sitting between them. DNA of the CDR3: TGCAGCGTTGCTTCTGGGGCCAACGTCCTGACTTTC. Translation: CSVASGANVLTF. Supplemented by reference TRBV29-1 and TRBJ2-6, the full variable domain reads SAVISQKPSRDICQRGTSLTIQCQVDSQVTMMFWYRQQPGQSLTLIATANQGSEATYESGFVIDKFPISRPNLTFSTLTVSNMSPEDSSIYLCSVASGANVLTFGAGSRLTVL.

This clonotype was seen at least ten times. The chain is built from TRBV12-3 or TRBV12-4 and TRBJ1-6; possibly TRBD1 for D (6 bases). V lost 5 bases to trimming and J lost 7 bases, with 12 bases between them. The CDR3 has 14 amino acids. The CDR3 bases are TGTGCCAGCAGTCTCAGGGGTTCAAATTCACCCCTCCACTTT. Protein sequence: CASSLRGSNSPLHF.

This chain joins TRBV7-2 and TRBJ2-7; D ambiguous. Trimming shortened V by 1 base and J by 6 bases, and 10 bases separated the two germline ends. This CDR3 spans 13 amino acids. Germline CDR1 and CDR2: SGHTA and FQGNSA. As DNA, the CDR3 is TGTGCCAGCAGCTTAGGGTACCGAGGCGAGCAGTACTTC. Amino acids: CASSLGYRGEQYF.

The chain joins TRBV27 to TRBJ2-4; no clear D. V was clipped by 9 bases and J by 0 bases, with 18 bases between them. Germline V CDR1 and CDR2: MNHEY, SMNVEV (reference sequence). This CDR3 is 16 amino acids long. The CDR3 here is CASRRGPAVAKNIQYF. The CDR3 bases are TGTGCCAGTCGTCGAGGCCCAGCAGTAGCCAAAAACATTCAGTACTTC.

The chain has TRBV7-2 and TRBJ2-3, with a possible D match to TRBD2 (7 bases). Trimming stripped 3 bases from V and 2 bases from J, with 15 bases between. Germline values: CDR1 SGHTA, CDR2 FQGNSA. The CDR3 extends over 16 amino acids. This CDR3 is CASSLSGGQTTDTQYF. The CDR3, as DNA: TGTGCCAGCAGCTTGTCGGGGGGACAAACCACAGATACGCAGTATTTT. The full variable domain, completed using reference TRBV7-2 and TRBJ2-3, is GAGVSQSPSNKVTEKGKDVELRCDPISGHTALYWYRQSLGQGLEFLIYFQGNSAPDKSGLPSDRFSAERTGGSVSTLTIQRTQQEDSAVYLCASSLSGGQTTDTQYFGPGTRLTVL.

CDR3 residues: CALTSPSGQETQYF. The CDR3 bases are TGTGCCCTCACCAGTCCTAGCGGACAAGAGACCCAGTACTTC. The rearrangement joins TRBV30 to TRBJ2-5; 7 bases match TRBD2. V shed 8 bases, J shed 2 bases, and the junction held 11 bases outside the gene matches. This CDR3 contains 14 residues. Looked up from germline, CDR1 is GTSNPN and CDR2 is SVGIG (reference sequence).

This clonotype has only a few counts. The V call is TRBV19, the J call TRBJ2-1; D assignment may be TRBD1 or TRBD2 (5 bases each). Between the trimmed V and J ends, which lost 5 bases and 11 bases, there was a span of 13 bases. Germline V lookup: CDR1 LNHDA, CDR2 SQIVND (reference sequence). This CDR3 has 12 amino acids. The CDR3 sequence: CASSVSSGQQFF. DNA of the CDR3: TGTGCCAGTAGTGTAAGCTCGGGACAGCAGTTCTTC.

This clonotype appeared once. This chain connects TRBV6-2 or TRBV6-3 to TRBJ2-2; the D gene could be TRBD1 or TRBD2 (5 bases each). This CDR3 spans 15 amino acids. Germline assignment: CDR1 MNHEY and CDR2 SVGEGT. V lost 6 bases and J 6 bases, leaving 17 bases between the germline ends. This chain's CDR3 is CASRLRDRRAGELFF. In nucleotides, the CDR3 is TGTGCCAGCAGACTCCGGGACCGACGGGCCGGGGAGCTGTTTTTT.

There are many counts of this clonotype. The chain links TRBV20-1 to TRBJ2-7, with 11 bases that match TRBD2. The CDR3 covers 13 residues. V gave up 6 bases and J gave up 1 base; unmatched junction bases: 2. CDR1 is DFQATT, CDR2 SNEGSKA, per germline (reference sequence). CDR3 in DNA: TGCAGTGCACGGACTAGCGGGTCCTACGAGCAGTACTTC. It yields the protein CSARTSGSYEQYF.